Below are 21 T cell receptor beta chains sequenced from a single sample in a study of blood T cell repertoires in COVID-19. TCRdb's copy holds only in-frame clones and misses some; the assay was immunoSEQ multiplex PCR. This table has roughly 300,000 clones, around 84% appearing once. Sequencing input: peripheral blood. These receptors originate from a human donor with COVID-19, enrolled during active disease. The donor label of this sample is uncertain.

This clone has more than one count but fewer than ten. The chain uses TRBV28 and TRBJ1-4; D is perhaps TRBD1 (5 bases). Trimming removed 2 bases at V and 8 bases at J, with 12 bases between. The germline V gene has CDR1 MDHEN and CDR2 SYDVKM. The CDR3 has 14 amino acids. CDR3 in DNA: TGTGCCAGCAGTTTACCGGGGACTGGCGAAAAACTGTTTTTT. Translated, it gives CASSLPGTGEKLFF.

This chain joins TRBV5-8 and TRBJ2-3; the match to TRBD1 covers 10 bases. The CDR3 runs 17 residues. V gave up 0 bases and J gave up 2 bases; unmatched junction bases: 6. Germline assignment: CDR1 SGHTS and CDR2 YDEGEE. CDR3 bases: TGTGCCAGCAGCTTGGAGGGACAGGGGCTATACACAGATACGCAGTATTTT. Translated, it gives CASSLEGQGLYTDTQYF.

The genes are TRBV15 and TRBJ2-2; maybe TRBD1 (5 bases). This CDR3 comprises 14 residues. V was clipped by 1 base and J by 6 bases, with 9 bases between them. Germline V gene sequence: CDR1 LNHNV, CDR2 YYDKDF (reference sequence). The CDR3 spells CATSRARGSGELFF. The CDR3 DNA follows: TGTGCCACCAGCAGAGCTAGGGGATCCGGGGAGCTGTTTTTT.

V and J are TRBV19 and TRBJ1-1; D unresolved. Looked up from germline, CDR1 is LNHDA and CDR2 is SQIVND (reference sequence). The CDR3 is 15 residues long. Deletions cut 1 base from V and 5 bases from J, with 14 bases between. This chain's CDR3 is CASSIGTAARTEAFF. The CDR3 DNA reads as TGTGCCAGTAGTATAGGTACAGCCGCACGGACTGAAGCTTTCTTT.

This chain uses TRBV5-1 with TRBJ1-2; D is unresolved. The CDR3 runs 12 residues. Trimming took 3 bases from V and 6 from J, leaving 9 bases between them. The germline CDR1 and CDR2 sequences are SGHRS and YFSETQ. CDR3 protein: CASSYLQDGYTF. The CDR3 DNA sequence: TGCGCCAGCAGCTACTTGCAGGATGGCTACACCTTC.

The genes are TRBV19 and TRBJ1-5; D possibly corresponds to TRBD1 (6 bases). Germline CDR1 LNHDA, CDR2 SQIVND (reference sequence). V was shortened by 10 bases and J by 2 bases, with 15 bases between the two germline ends. This CDR3 spans 14 amino acids. CDR3 sequence: CATNRVLGNQPQHF. The DNA of the CDR3 is TGTGCCACAAACAGGGTTCTGGGCAATCAGCCCCAGCATTTT. Looking up the rest from reference TRBV19 and TRBJ1-5 gives the full variable domain: DGGITQSPKYLFRKEGQNVTLSCEQNLNHDAMYWYRQDPGQGLRLIYYSQIVNDFQKGDIAEGYSVSREKKESFPLTVTSAQKNPTAFYLCATNRVLGNQPQHFGDGTRLSIL.

This clone has more than one count but fewer than ten. The chain has TRBV10-3 and TRBJ2-5; the D gene is possibly TRBD1 (7 bases). The CDR3 is made up of 13 amino acids. V was pared by 7 bases and J by 5 bases, with 14 bases between. Germline CDR1 is ENHRY and CDR2 is SYGVKD. The CDR3 region is CAIMDRRVETQYF. In DNA form, the CDR3 reads TGTGCCATCATGGACAGGAGGGTTGAGACCCAGTACTTC.

The chain combines TRBV28 with TRBJ2-7; maybe TRBD1 (6 bases). V was shortened by 6 bases and J by 2 bases, with 14 bases between the two germline ends. Looked up from germline, CDR1 is MDHEN and CDR2 is SYDVKM. The CDR3 consists of 14 residues. The CDR3 here is CASRLDRFPYEQYF. The CDR3 DNA is TGTGCCAGCAGGTTAGACAGGTTTCCCTACGAGCAGTACTTC.

V usage is TRBV4-3 and J usage is TRBJ2-7; 8 positions match TRBD1. The CDR3 sequence is 15 residues long. Germline values: CDR1 LGHNA, CDR2 YSLEER. Losses at the gene ends were 4 bases for V and 1 base for J; bases not matched to a gene: 6. The CDR3 DNA follows: TGCGCCAGCAGCCTTTCCGGGACAGGTTCCTACGAGCAGTACTTC. It encodes CASSLSGTGSYEQYF.

The genes are TRBV19 and TRBJ2-5, with D maybe TRBD2 (6 bases). The CDR3 loop spans 16 amino acids. The germline V and J ends were trimmed by 6 bases and 3 bases, with 20 bases remaining between them. Germline V gene lookup returns CDR1 LNHDA and CDR2 SQIVND (reference sequence). CDR3 sequence reads: CASSRMRDVLKETQYF. CDR3 in DNA: TGTGCCAGTAGCAGGATGCGGGACGTACTAAAAGAGACCCAGTACTTC.

The rearrangement joins TRBV28 to TRBJ2-6; the D is unclear. The CDR3 runs to 16 residues. CDR1 and CDR2 from the germline V gene are MDHEN and SYDVKM. The germline V and J ends were trimmed by 3 bases and 1 base, with 10 bases remaining between them. Written as DNA, the CDR3 is TGTGCCAGCAGTTTCCAGCAGGATTCTGGGGCCAACGTCCTGACTTTC. The encoded protein is CASSFQQDSGANVLTF.

This chain joins TRBV12-3 or TRBV12-4 and TRBJ1-1; no reliable D call. The CDR3 loop spans 13 amino acids. V lost 3 bases and J 1 base, leaving 6 bases between the germline ends. The CDR3 protein is CASSFSGNTEAFF. CDR3 sequence (DNA): TGTGCCAGCAGTTTTTCAGGGAACACTGAAGCTTTCTTT.

The chain recombines TRBV5-4 with TRBJ1-1; 8 nucleotides line up with TRBD1. V lost 4 bases to trimming and J lost 3 bases; unmatched junction nucleotides: 5. Germline V CDR1 and CDR2: SGHNT, YYREEE (reference sequence). This CDR3 is 14 amino acids long. CDR3 amino acids: CASSPTTGDTEAFF. In DNA form, the CDR3 reads TGTGCCAGCAGCCCAACGACAGGGGACACTGAAGCTTTCTTT.

This clone was detected once. The V gene is TRBV5-1, the J gene TRBJ2-3, with 10 nucleotides matching TRBD2. The V gene end was trimmed by 0 bases and the J gene end by 2 bases; junction bases not matched to a gene: 3. Looked up from germline, CDR1 is SGHRS and CDR2 is YFSETQ. The CDR3 covers 16 residues. The CDR3 reads CASSLGTSGVTDTQYF. The CDR3 DNA reads as TGCGCCAGCAGCTTGGGGACTAGCGGAGTCACAGATACGCAGTATTTT. The whole variable domain, remainder taken from reference TRBV5-1 and TRBJ2-3, is KAGVTQTPRYLIKTRGQQVTLSCSPISGHRSVSWYQQTPGQGLQFLFEYFSETQRNKGNFPGRFSGRQFSNSRSEMNVSTLELGDSALYLCASSLGTSGVTDTQYFGPGTRLTVL.

This sequence joins TRBV5-5 and TRBJ2-6; perhaps TRBD1 as D (8 bases). V was clipped by 0 bases and J by 2 bases, with 12 bases between them. Germline V gene sequence: CDR1 SGHKS, CDR2 YYEKEE (reference sequence). The CDR3 covers 17 residues. CDR3 bases: TGTGCCAGCAGCTTGGTACAGGGGGGGACTGGGGCCAACGTCCTGACTTTC. Its protein product is CASSLVQGGTGANVLTF.

The chain carries TRBV7-6 and TRBJ2-7; TRBD2 agrees at 9 bases. The germline V gene has CDR1 SGHVS and CDR2 FNYEAQ. The ends lost 1 base at V and 2 bases at J; junction bases unmatched: 3. The CDR3 totals 15 residues. DNA for the CDR3: TGTGCCAGCAGCTTAGTGGGGACTAGCACCTACGAGCAGTACTTC. This codes for CASSLVGTSTYEQYF.

In DNA, the CDR3 is TGTGCCAGCAGCTTCTCCGACAGTCCGGATCAGCCCCAGCATTTT. Its translation: CASSFSDSPDQPQHF. The J gene is TRBJ1-5, the V gene TRBV7-2, with a weak D call TRBD1 (5 bases). V was clipped by 3 bases and J by 5 bases, with 14 bases between them. Germline V lookup: CDR1 SGHTA, CDR2 FQGNSA. The CDR3 extends over 15 amino acids. Drawing the rest from reference TRBV7-2 and TRBJ1-5, the complete variable domain is GAGVSQSPSNKVTEKGKDVELRCDPISGHTALYWYRQSLGQGLEFLIYFQGNSAPDKSGLPSDRFSAERTGGSVSTLTIQRTQQEDSAVYLCASSFSDSPDQPQHFGDGTRLSIL.

The chain couples TRBV6-6 to TRBJ2-3, with 8 bases aligning to TRBD1. This CDR3 region has 15 residues. V lost 7 bases, J lost 4 bases, and 10 bases stayed unmatched. Germline lookup yields CDR1 MNHNY and CDR2 SVGAGI (reference sequence). CDR3: CASNLRDRNSDTQYF. Written as DNA, the CDR3 is TGTGCCAGCAATCTACGGGACAGGAACTCAGATACGCAGTATTTT.

This clone came up once. The junction departs from germline at one end; a sequencing error may be responsible. V and J are TRBV5-1 and TRBJ2-7; 7 bases are shared with TRBD1. Germline CDR1 and CDR2: SGHRS and YFSETQ. This CDR3 is 14 amino acids long. CDR3 amino acids: CASRNPGQSGEQYF. The CDR3 DNA reads as TGTGCCAGCAGAAATCCGGGACAGTCGGGGGAGCAGTACTTC.

The chain links TRBV9 to TRBJ2-1, with TRBD2 identical over 10 bases. The J segment lost 6 bases and the V segment lost 0 bases, leaving 6 bases of the junction unmatched. The CDR3 covers 16 residues. The V gene's germline CDR1 is SGDLS and CDR2 YYNGEE. CDR3 bases: TGTGCCAGCAGCGTAGGGTCTCTAGCGGGAGCCAATGAGCAGTTCTTC. Amino acid sequence: CASSVGSLAGANEQFF.

This clone was observed a few times. The J gene is TRBJ1-2, the V gene TRBV18, with 7 bases fitting TRBD1. The V gene end was trimmed by 3 bases and the J gene end by 4 bases; junction bases not matched to a gene: 5. Germline CDR1 reads KGHSH; CDR2 reads LQKENI. The CDR3 totals 14 residues. CDR3 coding DNA: TGTGCCAGCTCACCGTCCCGGGACAGCTATGGCTACACCTTC. As protein: CASSPSRDSYGYTF.